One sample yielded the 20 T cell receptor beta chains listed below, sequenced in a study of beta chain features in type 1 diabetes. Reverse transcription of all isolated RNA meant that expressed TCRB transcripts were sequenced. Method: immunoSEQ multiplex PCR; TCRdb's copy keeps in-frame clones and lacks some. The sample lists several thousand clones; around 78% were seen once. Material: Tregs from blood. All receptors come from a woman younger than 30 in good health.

The CDR3 region is CASSPGLASSDEQFF. The CDR3 DNA reads as TGCGCCAGCAGCCCGGGACTAGCATCGTCCGATGAGCAGTTCTTC. This chain connects TRBV5-1 to TRBJ2-1; TRBD2 agrees at 9 bases. This CDR3 contains 15 residues. With 4 bases clipped from V and 8 bases from J, the junction kept 10 bases outside the gene matches. Germline CDR1 and CDR2: SGHRS and YFSETQ.

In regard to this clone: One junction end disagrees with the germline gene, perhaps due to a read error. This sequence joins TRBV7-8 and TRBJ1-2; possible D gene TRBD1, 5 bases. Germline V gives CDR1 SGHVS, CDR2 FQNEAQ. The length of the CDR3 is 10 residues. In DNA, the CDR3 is TGTGCCAGCAGCGCTGACAGATTTGACTTC. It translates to CASSADRFDF.

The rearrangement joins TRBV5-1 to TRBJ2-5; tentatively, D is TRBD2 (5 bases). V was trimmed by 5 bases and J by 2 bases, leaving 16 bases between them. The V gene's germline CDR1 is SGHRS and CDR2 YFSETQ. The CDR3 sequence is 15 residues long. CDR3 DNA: TGCGCCAGCAGTGAAGGAGGTCTGTGGCAAGAGACCCAGTACTTC. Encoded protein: CASSEGGLWQETQYF.

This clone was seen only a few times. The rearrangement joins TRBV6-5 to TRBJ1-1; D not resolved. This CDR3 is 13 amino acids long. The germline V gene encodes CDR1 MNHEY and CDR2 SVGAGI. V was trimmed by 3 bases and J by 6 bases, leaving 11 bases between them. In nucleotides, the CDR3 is TGTGCCAGCAGTTATCGCCCGAGAGCTGAAGCTTTCTTT. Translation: CASSYRPRAEAFF.

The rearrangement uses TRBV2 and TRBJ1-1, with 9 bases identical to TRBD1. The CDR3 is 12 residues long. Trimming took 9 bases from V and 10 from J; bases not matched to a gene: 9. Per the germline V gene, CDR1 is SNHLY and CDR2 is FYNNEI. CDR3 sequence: CASGQGFTGAFF. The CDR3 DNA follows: TGTGCCAGTGGACAGGGGTTTACAGGAGCTTTCTTT.

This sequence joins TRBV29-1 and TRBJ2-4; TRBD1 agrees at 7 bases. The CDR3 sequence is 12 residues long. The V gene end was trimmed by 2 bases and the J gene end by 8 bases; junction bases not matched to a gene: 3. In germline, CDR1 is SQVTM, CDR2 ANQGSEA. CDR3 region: CSVERGQDIQYF. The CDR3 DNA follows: TGCAGCGTTGAAAGGGGGCAGGACATTCAGTACTTC.

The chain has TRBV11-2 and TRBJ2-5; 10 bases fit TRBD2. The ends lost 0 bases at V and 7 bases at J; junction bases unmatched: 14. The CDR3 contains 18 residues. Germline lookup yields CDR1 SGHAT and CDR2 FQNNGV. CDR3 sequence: CASSLDPVLAGAKGTQYF. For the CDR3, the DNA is TGTGCCAGCAGCTTAGACCCCGTCCTAGCGGGAGCCAAAGGGACCCAGTACTTC.

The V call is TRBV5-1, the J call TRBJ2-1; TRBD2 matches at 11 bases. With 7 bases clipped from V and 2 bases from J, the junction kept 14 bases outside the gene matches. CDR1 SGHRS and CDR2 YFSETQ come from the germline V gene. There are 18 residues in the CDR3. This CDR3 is CASSPGLAATFPYNEQFF. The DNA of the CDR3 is TGCGCCAGCTCCCCGGGACTAGCGGCTACATTCCCCTACAATGAGCAGTTCTTC.

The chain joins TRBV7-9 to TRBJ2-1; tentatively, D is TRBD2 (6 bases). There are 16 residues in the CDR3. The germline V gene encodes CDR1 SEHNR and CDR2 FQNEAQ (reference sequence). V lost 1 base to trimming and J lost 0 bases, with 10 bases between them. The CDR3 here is CASSLGHGSSYNEQFF. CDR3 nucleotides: TGTGCCAGCAGCTTAGGGCACGGGAGCTCCTACAATGAGCAGTTCTTC.

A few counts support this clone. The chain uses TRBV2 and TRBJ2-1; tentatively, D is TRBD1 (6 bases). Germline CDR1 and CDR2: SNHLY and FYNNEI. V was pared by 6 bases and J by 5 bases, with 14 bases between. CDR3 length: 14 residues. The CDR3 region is CASRDKGDNNEQFF. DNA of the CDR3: TGTGCCAGCAGGGACAAGGGGGACAACAATGAGCAGTTCTTC.

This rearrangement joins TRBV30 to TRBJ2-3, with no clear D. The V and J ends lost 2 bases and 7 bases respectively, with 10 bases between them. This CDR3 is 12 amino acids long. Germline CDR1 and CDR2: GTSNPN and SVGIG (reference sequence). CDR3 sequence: CAWSPTGYTQYF. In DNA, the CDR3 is TGTGCCTGGAGTCCCACCGGGTATACGCAGTATTTT.

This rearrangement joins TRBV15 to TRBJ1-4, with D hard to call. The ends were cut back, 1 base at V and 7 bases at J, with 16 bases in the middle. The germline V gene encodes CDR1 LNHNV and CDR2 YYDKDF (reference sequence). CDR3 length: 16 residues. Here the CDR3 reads CATSRGASPDGEKLFF. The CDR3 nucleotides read TGTGCCACCAGCAGAGGGGCCAGCCCTGACGGTGAAAAACTGTTTTTT.

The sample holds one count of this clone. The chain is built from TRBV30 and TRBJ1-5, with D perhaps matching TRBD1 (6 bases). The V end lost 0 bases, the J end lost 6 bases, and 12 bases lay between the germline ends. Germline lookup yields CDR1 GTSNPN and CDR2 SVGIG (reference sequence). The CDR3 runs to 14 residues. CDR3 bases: TGTGCCTGGAGTGTAGCAGGGGCGGGTCAGCCCCAGCATTTT. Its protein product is CAWSVAGAGQPQHF.

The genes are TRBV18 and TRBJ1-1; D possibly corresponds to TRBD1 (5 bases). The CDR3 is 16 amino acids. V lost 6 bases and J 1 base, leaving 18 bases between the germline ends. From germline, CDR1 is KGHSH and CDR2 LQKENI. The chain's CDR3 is CASSQREDSTNTEAFF. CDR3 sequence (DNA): TGTGCCAGCTCCCAAAGGGAAGACAGCACGAACACTGAAGCTTTCTTT. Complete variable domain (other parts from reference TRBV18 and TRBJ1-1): NAGVMQNPRHLVRRRGQEARLRCSPMKGHSHVYWYRQLPEEGLKFMVYLQKENIIDESGMPKERFSAEFPKEGPSILRIQQVVRGDSAAYFCASSQREDSTNTEAFFGQGTRLTVV.

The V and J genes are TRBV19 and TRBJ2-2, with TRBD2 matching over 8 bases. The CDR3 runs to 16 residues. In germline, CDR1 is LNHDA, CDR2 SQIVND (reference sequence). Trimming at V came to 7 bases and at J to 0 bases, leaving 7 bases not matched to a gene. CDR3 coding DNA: TGTGCCAGTACCCCTATCGGGGGGGCGAACACCGGGGAGCTGTTTTTT. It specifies CASTPIGGANTGELFF.

This chain's CDR3 is CASSSIRLAGSVGLVREQYF. CDR3 coding DNA: TGCGCCAGCAGCTCAATTAGACTAGCGGGAAGCGTGGGGCTGGTACGCGAGCAGTACTTC. The V and J genes are TRBV4-1 and TRBJ2-7; TRBD2 agrees at 11 bases. The CDR3 extends over 20 amino acids. The V and J ends lost 5 bases and 6 bases, in that order; junction bases with no gene match: 24. Germline CDR1 and CDR2: MGHRA and YSYEKL.

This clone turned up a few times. CDR3 nucleotides: TGTGCCAGCAGTGGGGAGACTTGGAACACTGAAGCTTTCTTT. Translation gives CASSGETWNTEAFF. This chain links TRBV7-2 with TRBJ1-1; no clear D. The germline V gene has CDR1 SGHTA and CDR2 FQGNSA. Trimming left V 6 bases short and J 1 base short, with 12 bases between. This CDR3 region has 14 residues.

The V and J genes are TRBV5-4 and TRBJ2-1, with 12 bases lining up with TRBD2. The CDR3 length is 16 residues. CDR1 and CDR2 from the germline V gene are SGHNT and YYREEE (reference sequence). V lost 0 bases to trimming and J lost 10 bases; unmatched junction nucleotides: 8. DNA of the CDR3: TGTGCCAGCAGCTTGGATCTAGCGGGGGGGACGAGAGAGCAGTTCTTC. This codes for CASSLDLAGGTREQFF.

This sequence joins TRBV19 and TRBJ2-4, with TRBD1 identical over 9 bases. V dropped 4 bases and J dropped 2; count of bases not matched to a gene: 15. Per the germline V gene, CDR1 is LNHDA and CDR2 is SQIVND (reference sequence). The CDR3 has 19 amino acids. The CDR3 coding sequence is TGTGCCAGTAGTAACAGAATAAGGGGACAGGGATTCACCAAAAACATTCAGTACTTC. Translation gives CASSNRIRGQGFTKNIQYF.

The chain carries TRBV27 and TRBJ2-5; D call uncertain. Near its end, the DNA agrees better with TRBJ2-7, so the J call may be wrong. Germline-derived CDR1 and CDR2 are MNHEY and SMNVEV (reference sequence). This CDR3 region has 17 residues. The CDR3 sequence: CASSLTSSPISYYEQYF. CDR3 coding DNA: TGTGCCAGCAGTTTAACCTCCTCACCCATCAGCTACTACGAGCAGTACTTC.